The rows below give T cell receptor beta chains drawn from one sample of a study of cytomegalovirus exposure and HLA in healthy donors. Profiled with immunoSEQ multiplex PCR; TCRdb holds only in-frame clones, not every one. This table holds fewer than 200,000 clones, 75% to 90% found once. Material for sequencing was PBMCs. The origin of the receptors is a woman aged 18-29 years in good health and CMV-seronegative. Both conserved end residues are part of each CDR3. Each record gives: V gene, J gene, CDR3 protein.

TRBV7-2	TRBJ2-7	CASSLVSGTTYEQYF
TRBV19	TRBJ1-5	CASSVLQGAVNQPQHF
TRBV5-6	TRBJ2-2	CASSFMTGLTGELFF
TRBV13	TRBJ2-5	CASSFGTGTETQYF
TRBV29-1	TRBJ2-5	CSVGGGGETQYF
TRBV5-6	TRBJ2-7	CASSSTDRPSYEQYF
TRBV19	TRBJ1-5	CATRGTGGSGPQHF
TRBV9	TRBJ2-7	CASSVSAGGEGYEQYF
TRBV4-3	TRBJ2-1	CASSQELRNEQFF
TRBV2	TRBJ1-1	CASSEGGGGAFF
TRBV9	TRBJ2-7	CASSVAQGGRYEQYF
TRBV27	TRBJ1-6	CASTMDSLPYSPLHF
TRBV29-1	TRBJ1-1	CSVFGDTEAFF
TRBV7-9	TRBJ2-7	CASSSDREVYEQYF
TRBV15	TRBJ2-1	CATSRDMVGRGPYNEQFF
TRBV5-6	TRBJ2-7	CASSGGRWAGEQYF
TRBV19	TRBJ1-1	CASSSLGLMNTEAFF
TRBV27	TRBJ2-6	CASSGTSGANVLTF
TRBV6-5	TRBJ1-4	CASSFSGGPNEKLFF
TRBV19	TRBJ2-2	CASSITTGVTGELFF
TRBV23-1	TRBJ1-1	CASSQFPRGRVTEAFF